This T cell receptor beta chain was recovered during a study of type 1 regulatory T cells. Trimming left V 4 bases short and J 10 bases short, with 14 bases between. The CDR3 is made up of 13 amino acids. The germline gives CDR1 MNHEY, CDR2 SMNVEV (reference sequence). From the reads, TCRdb called clonotypes with MiXCR, one entry per CDR3 protein. The sample records about 74,000 distinct CDR3 sequences, around 68% being singletons. This clonotype was seen a handful of times. Its antigen is as yet unknown. The source material was cultured T cells, either the whole culture or a sorted T cell fraction (not recorded which). Subset indicated: Tr1-enriched cell product generated in vitro against host alloantigens. This clonotype originated in a human donor in good health. The chain employs TRBV27 and TRBJ2-1, with no clear D. The CDR3 sequence is CASSSRPHREQFF. In nucleotides, the CDR3 is TGTGCCAGCAGTTCCCGGCCCCACAGAGAGCAGTTCTTC.